The sequence of this T cell receptor (beta chain) was determined in a study of T cell responses to AZD1222 COVID-19 vaccine. Notes on the study in general: Just a handful of AZD1222 recipients tested seropositive at baseline. The donor group comprised mostly white British people and more females; the analysis possibly underestimated clonal diversity.

Generated by immunoSEQ multiplex PCR, the TCRdb table keeps only in-frame clones and is missing some. The repertoire includes over 100,000 clones, approximately 85% of them detected once, and about 7.9% sits in the top ten. As for this clone: Its target is not known.

The CDR3 covers 15 residues. Deletions cut 5 bases from V and 2 bases from J, with 13 bases between. In germline, CDR1 is SGHRS, CDR2 YFSETQ. The source is an adult who received the MenACWY meningococcal vaccine as a control. This chain joins TRBV5-1 and TRBJ2-2; perhaps TRBD1 as D (5 bases). The source material was peripheral blood, sampled 28 days after the second dose of the MenACWY control vaccine. Here the CDR3 DNA reads TGCGCCAGCAGAATACAGGCGGCAAACACCGGGGAGCTGTTTTTT. Its protein is CASRIQAANTGELFF. Complete variable domain (other parts from reference TRBV5-1 and TRBJ2-2): KAGVTQTPRYLIKTRGQQVTLSCSPISGHRSVSWYQQTPGQGLQFLFEYFSETQRNKGNFPGRFSGRQFSNSRSEMNVSTLELGDSALYLCASRIQAANTGELFFGEGSRLTVL.